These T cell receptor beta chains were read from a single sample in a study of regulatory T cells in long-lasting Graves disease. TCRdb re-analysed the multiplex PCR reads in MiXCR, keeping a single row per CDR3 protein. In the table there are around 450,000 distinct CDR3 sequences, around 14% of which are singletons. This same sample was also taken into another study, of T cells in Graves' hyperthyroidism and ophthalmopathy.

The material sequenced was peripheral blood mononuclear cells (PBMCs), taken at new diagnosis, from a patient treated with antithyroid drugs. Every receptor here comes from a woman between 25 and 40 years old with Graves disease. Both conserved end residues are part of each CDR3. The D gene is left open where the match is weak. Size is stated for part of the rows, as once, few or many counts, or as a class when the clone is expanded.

CDR3nt: TGTGCCAGTCATACAGGGGGCGCGGGAAATGAGCAGTTCTTC; CDR3aa: CASHTGGAGNEQFF; v_gene: TRBV28; d_gene: TRBD1; abundance: many; j_gene: TRBJ2-1; len: 14
CDR3nt: TGTGCCAGCTCATCAGGCAGACAACTCTACGAGCAGTACTTC; CDR3aa: CASSSGRQLYEQYF; v_gene: TRBV18; d_gene: -; abundance: -; j_gene: TRBJ2-7; len: 14
CDR3nt: TGTGCCAGCAGCTTTCCGACTAGCGGGAGGAAAAGCACAGATACGCAGTATTTT; CDR3aa: CASSFPTSGRKSTDTQYF; v_gene: TRBV5-6; d_gene: TRBD2; abundance: -; j_gene: TRBJ2-3; len: 18
CDR3nt: TGCAGTGCTTTCGAGGACGGTTACAATGAGCAGTTCTTC; CDR3aa: CSAFEDGYNEQFF; v_gene: TRBV20-1; d_gene: -; abundance: many; j_gene: TRBJ2-1; len: 13
CDR3nt: TGTGCCAGCAGTAAGCGGGGAAGCACAGATACGCAGTATTTT; CDR3aa: CASSKRGSTDTQYF; v_gene: TRBV25-1; d_gene: TRBD2; abundance: -; j_gene: TRBJ2-3; len: 14
CDR3nt: TGTGTCAGCTATAGCGGGAGGGCGGGGTTCACAGATACGCAGTATTTT; CDR3aa: CVSYSGRAGFTDTQYF; v_gene: TRBV2; d_gene: TRBD2; abundance: few; j_gene: TRBJ2-3; len: 16
CDR3nt: TGTGCCAGCAGTGAACAGGGGTGGAGGGACTACCCTTGTAATGAGCAGTTCTTC; CDR3aa: CASSEQGWRDYPCNEQFF; v_gene: TRBV2; d_gene: -; abundance: few; j_gene: TRBJ2-1; len: 18
CDR3nt: TGCAGTGCTAGACACGACCTGAACACTGAAGCTTTCTTT; CDR3aa: CSARHDLNTEAFF; v_gene: TRBV20-1; d_gene: -; abundance: few; j_gene: TRBJ1-1; len: 13
CDR3nt: TGTGCCAGCAGCCCAAGCGTGGACCTGAACTATGGCTACACCTTC; CDR3aa: CASSPSVDLNYGYTF; v_gene: TRBV9; d_gene: -; abundance: many; j_gene: TRBJ1-2; len: 15
CDR3nt: TGTGCCAGCAGTTTCAGCAGTATCGCTGAAGCTTTCTTT; CDR3aa: CASSFSSIAEAFF; v_gene: TRBV27; d_gene: -; abundance: few; j_gene: TRBJ1-1; len: 13
CDR3nt: TGTGCCTGGAGATCCCCCGCAGGAAGACCTGAAAAACTGTTTTTT; CDR3aa: CAWRSPAGRPEKLFF; v_gene: TRBV30; d_gene: -; abundance: -; j_gene: TRBJ1-4; len: 15
CDR3nt: TGCGCCAGCAGCCAAGGAGGGGGCTACTCCTACGAGCAGTACTTC; CDR3aa: CASSQGGGYSYEQYF; v_gene: TRBV4-1; d_gene: TRBD1; abundance: -; j_gene: TRBJ2-7; len: 15
CDR3nt: TGTGCCAGTAGCGCGACAGGGGTTACCCACGAGCAGTACTTC; CDR3aa: CASSATGVTHEQYF; v_gene: TRBV19; d_gene: TRBD1; abundance: many; j_gene: TRBJ2-7; len: 14
CDR3nt: TGTGCCAGCAGCTTAGGATGGACTAGCGGGAACAATCCCTACGAGCAGTACTTC; CDR3aa: CASSLGWTSGNNPYEQYF; v_gene: TRBV11-2; d_gene: TRBD2; abundance: many; j_gene: TRBJ2-7; len: 18
CDR3nt: TGCGCCAGCAGAGGGGACTGGGTATACAATGAGCAGTTCTTC; CDR3aa: CASRGDWVYNEQFF; v_gene: TRBV5-1; d_gene: -; abundance: many; j_gene: TRBJ2-1; len: 14
CDR3nt: TGTGCCAGTAGTACCCTACTCGGAGCTGCTGGAAACACCATATATTTT; CDR3aa: CASSTLLGAAGNTIYF; v_gene: TRBV19; d_gene: -; abundance: -; j_gene: TRBJ1-3; len: 16
CDR3nt: TGTGCCAGCAGAAAGAGTACGGTCGGGGAGCTGTTTTTT; CDR3aa: CASRKSTVGELFF; v_gene: TRBV6-1; d_gene: -; abundance: -; j_gene: TRBJ2-2; len: 13
CDR3nt: TGTGCCAGCAGGCTGGGGGGGGCTGGAAACACCATATATTTT; CDR3aa: CASRLGGAGNTIYF; v_gene: TRBV28; d_gene: -; abundance: many; j_gene: TRBJ1-3; len: 14
CDR3nt: TGCGCCAGCAGCTTGGCCACGAACGGGGGCTACACCTTC; CDR3aa: CASSLATNGGYTF; v_gene: TRBV5-1; d_gene: -; abundance: few; j_gene: TRBJ1-2; len: 13
CDR3nt: TGTGCCAGTACCTCACCGGGACTAGCGGGAGAACGAGGGAGAAATGAGCAGTTCTTC; CDR3aa: CASTSPGLAGERGRNEQFF; v_gene: TRBV19; d_gene: TRBD2; abundance: few; j_gene: TRBJ2-1; len: 19
CDR3nt: TGTGCCAGCAGCCTGCTCCGGGAGGTCAATGAGCAGTTCTTC; CDR3aa: CASSLLREVNEQFF; v_gene: TRBV5-5; d_gene: TRBD2; abundance: many; j_gene: TRBJ2-1; len: 14
CDR3nt: TGTGCCAGCAGTTCACGTCAGAGGCAGCCCCAGCATTTT; CDR3aa: CASSSRQRQPQHF; v_gene: TRBV6-2/TRBV6-3; d_gene: -; abundance: -; j_gene: TRBJ1-5; len: 13
CDR3nt: TGTGCCAGCAGCCGCGAGGGAGGGGTCGTGTACGAGCAGTACTTC; CDR3aa: CASSREGGVVYEQYF; v_gene: TRBV14; d_gene: TRBD2; abundance: many; j_gene: TRBJ2-7; len: 15
CDR3nt: TGTGCCAGCTCACCACTGACTAGCGGAGCGGGGGAGACCCAGTACTTC; CDR3aa: CASSPLTSGAGETQYF; v_gene: TRBV18; d_gene: TRBD2; abundance: -; j_gene: TRBJ2-5; len: 16
CDR3nt: TGCAGCGTCCACGGACTAGCGGGAGTTGCCGGGGAGCTGTTTTTT; CDR3aa: CSVHGLAGVAGELFF; v_gene: TRBV29-1; d_gene: TRBD2; abundance: many; j_gene: TRBJ2-2; len: 15
CDR3nt: TGCAGTGCTATATTCGGTAGGGGGAGGGGGAGCGAGCAGTACTTC; CDR3aa: CSAIFGRGRGSEQYF; v_gene: TRBV20-1; d_gene: -; abundance: few; j_gene: TRBJ2-7; len: 15
CDR3nt: TGTGCCAGCAGTCAGGGGAGGGGTCAGCCCCAGCATTTT; CDR3aa: CASSQGRGQPQHF; v_gene: TRBV6-2/TRBV6-3; d_gene: -; abundance: many; j_gene: TRBJ1-5; len: 13
CDR3nt: TGTGCCAGCAGTTACGAGGGCGGTGAGGATGGCTACACCTTC; CDR3aa: CASSYEGGEDGYTF; v_gene: TRBV6-9; d_gene: -; abundance: many; j_gene: TRBJ1-2; len: 14
CDR3nt: TGTGCCAGCAGCTTACAAGCGGGAGGGCCGGTAGGACGTTACAATGAGCAGTTCTTC; CDR3aa: CASSLQAGGPVGRYNEQFF; v_gene: TRBV7-2; d_gene: TRBD2; abundance: many; j_gene: TRBJ2-1; len: 19
CDR3nt: TGTGCCAGCAGCCAAGGCCCGGGACAGATAACCTACGAGCAGTACTTC; CDR3aa: CASSQGPGQITYEQYF; v_gene: TRBV14; d_gene: TRBD1; abundance: few; j_gene: TRBJ2-7; len: 16
CDR3nt: TGTGCCAGCAGCGCCCCCGATCCCGTCCAAGATAGCACAGATACGCAGTATTTT; CDR3aa: CASSAPDPVQDSTDTQYF; v_gene: TRBV9; d_gene: -; abundance: many; j_gene: TRBJ2-3; len: 18
CDR3nt: TGTGCCAGCAGGATAGCGGGAGGGTCTCTCGCAGATACGCAGTATTTT; CDR3aa: CASRIAGGSLADTQYF; v_gene: TRBV12-3/TRBV12-4; d_gene: TRBD2; abundance: -; j_gene: TRBJ2-3; len: 16
CDR3nt: TGTGCCACCAGTGACCCCCGGACAGGGGGAGGGCTAAACTATGGCTACACCTTC; CDR3aa: CATSDPRTGGGLNYGYTF; v_gene: TRBV24-1; d_gene: TRBD1; abundance: -; j_gene: TRBJ1-2; len: 18
CDR3nt: TGCAGTGCTAGAGACAGCGGGAGATACTACGAGCAGTACTTC; CDR3aa: CSARDSGRYYEQYF; v_gene: TRBV20-1; d_gene: TRBD2; abundance: -; j_gene: TRBJ2-7; len: 14
CDR3nt: TGTGCCAGCAGTGGCTGGCGGGAGGGCCATAGACCTACCGTTCAAGAGACCCAGTACTTC; CDR3aa: CASSGWREGHRPTVQETQYF; v_gene: TRBV2; d_gene: TRBD2; abundance: many; j_gene: TRBJ2-5; len: 20
CDR3nt: TGCGCCAGCAACACAGGACTAGCAGACAGCACAGATACGCAGTATTTT; CDR3aa: CASNTGLADSTDTQYF; v_gene: TRBV5-1; d_gene: TRBD2; abundance: many; j_gene: TRBJ2-3; len: 16
CDR3nt: TGCAGTGCTAGAGATCCCCCCACAGATACGCAGTATTTT; CDR3aa: CSARDPPTDTQYF; v_gene: TRBV20-1; d_gene: -; abundance: -; j_gene: TRBJ2-3; len: 13
CDR3nt: TGTGCCATCAGCGATCGGGCCGGGGAGCTGTTTTTT; CDR3aa: CAISDRAGELFF; v_gene: TRBV10-3; d_gene: -; abundance: few; j_gene: TRBJ2-2; len: 12
CDR3nt: TGTGCCAGCAGCCAACTCCACACTAGCGGGAGTGGGTACGAGCAGTACTTC; CDR3aa: CASSQLHTSGSGYEQYF; v_gene: TRBV14; d_gene: TRBD2; abundance: many; j_gene: TRBJ2-7; len: 17
CDR3nt: TGTGCCAGTCGCTCCGGGACTAGCGGGAATCAAGAGACCCAGTACTTC; CDR3aa: CASRSGTSGNQETQYF; v_gene: TRBV19; d_gene: TRBD2; abundance: -; j_gene: TRBJ2-5; len: 16
CDR3nt: TGTGCCAGCAGCTCAGGACTAGCGGTTCCTGTTGGTGGGGATACGCAGTATTTT; CDR3aa: CASSSGLAVPVGGDTQYF; v_gene: TRBV7-9; d_gene: TRBD2; abundance: -; j_gene: TRBJ2-3; len: 18
CDR3nt: TGTGCCAGCGGGACGGGACAATTTAATTCACCCCTCCACTTT; CDR3aa: CASGTGQFNSPLHF; v_gene: TRBV12-3/TRBV12-4; d_gene: -; abundance: once; j_gene: TRBJ1-6; len: 14
CDR3nt: TGTGCCAGCAGCCCGTTGTTCCGGGAAGAGGGGGAGCTGTTTTTT; CDR3aa: CASSPLFREEGELFF; v_gene: TRBV7-9; d_gene: -; abundance: many; j_gene: TRBJ2-2; len: 15
CDR3nt: TGCGCCAGCAGCCTGGACAGGGGGCGAAAGACCCAGTACTTC; CDR3aa: CASSLDRGRKTQYF; v_gene: TRBV10-2; d_gene: TRBD1; abundance: once; j_gene: TRBJ2-5; len: 14
CDR3nt: TGTGCCAGCAGCGAGGGACTAGCGGAGAACTACCATACGCAGTATTTT; CDR3aa: CASSEGLAENYHTQYF; v_gene: TRBV11-2; d_gene: TRBD2; abundance: many; j_gene: TRBJ2-3; len: 16
CDR3nt: TGCGCCAGCGGGACCGGGACAGGGAACACCGGGGAGCTGTTTTTT; CDR3aa: CASGTGTGNTGELFF; v_gene: TRBV5-1; d_gene: TRBD1; abundance: few; j_gene: TRBJ2-2; len: 15
CDR3nt: TGTGCCAGCAGCCCCCCCGGGGGATACCAAGAGACCCAGTACTTC; CDR3aa: CASSPPGGYQETQYF; v_gene: TRBV7-9; d_gene: -; abundance: many; j_gene: TRBJ2-5; len: 15
CDR3nt: TGTGCCAGTAGTATAGACAGGGACAAACTGTTTTTT; CDR3aa: CASSIDRDKLFF; v_gene: TRBV19; d_gene: -; abundance: -; j_gene: TRBJ1-4; len: 12
CDR3nt: TGTGCCAGCAGCCAACAGGGTAGGGATCACGAGCAGTACTTC; CDR3aa: CASSQQGRDHEQYF; v_gene: TRBV11-2; d_gene: -; abundance: many; j_gene: TRBJ2-7; len: 14
CDR3nt: TGTGCCAGCAGTTTAGGGGGGTCCCAGTACGAGCAGTACTTC; CDR3aa: CASSLGGSQYEQYF; v_gene: TRBV12-3/TRBV12-4; d_gene: -; abundance: -; j_gene: TRBJ2-7; len: 14